This T cell receptor beta chain originates from a study of T cell responses to AZD1222 COVID-19 vaccine. Some clones are missing from TCRdb's copy, which holds only in-frame ones; the method was immunoSEQ multiplex PCR. The sample records more than 140,000 clones, approximately 90% being singletons. The length of the CDR3 is 14 residues. CDR1 SGHAT and CDR2 FQDESV come from the germline V gene (reference sequence). V lost 2 bases to trimming and J lost 7 bases, with 12 bases between them. This TCR was recovered from an adult in good health. The specimen comprised peripheral blood, sampled on day 0 of AZD1222 vaccination. The rearrangement uses TRBV11-1 and TRBJ1-5; D is unclear. The chain's CDR3 is CASSLKGEGQPQHF. As DNA, the CDR3 is TGTGCCAGCAGCTTAAAGGGTGAAGGGCAGCCCCAGCATTTT.